This T cell receptor (beta chain) was sequenced during a study of shared clonotypes between healthy human individuals. This clone was seen repeatedly, ten times or more. Libraries were prepared by immunoSEQ multiplex PCR; TCRdb keeps only in-frame clonotypes and omits some of them. This table has 90,000 to 120,000 clones, approximately 70% appearing once. This sequence originates from a woman aged 30 to 39 in good health. Sequenced material: memory CD8+ T cells sorted from blood. Subset of the sample: CD45RO+ cells pooled with CCR7-negative TemRA cells.

CDR3 region: CASSYVGRGTGELFF. The CDR3 bases are TGTGCCAGCAGTTACGTAGGAAGGGGAACCGGGGAGCTGTTTTTT. The V and J genes are TRBV6-5 and TRBJ2-2; tentative D call: TRBD1 (5 bases). CDR1 MNHEY and CDR2 SVGAGI come from the germline V gene. The CDR3 runs to 15 residues. The germline V and J ends were trimmed by 2 bases and 5 bases, with 12 bases remaining between them.